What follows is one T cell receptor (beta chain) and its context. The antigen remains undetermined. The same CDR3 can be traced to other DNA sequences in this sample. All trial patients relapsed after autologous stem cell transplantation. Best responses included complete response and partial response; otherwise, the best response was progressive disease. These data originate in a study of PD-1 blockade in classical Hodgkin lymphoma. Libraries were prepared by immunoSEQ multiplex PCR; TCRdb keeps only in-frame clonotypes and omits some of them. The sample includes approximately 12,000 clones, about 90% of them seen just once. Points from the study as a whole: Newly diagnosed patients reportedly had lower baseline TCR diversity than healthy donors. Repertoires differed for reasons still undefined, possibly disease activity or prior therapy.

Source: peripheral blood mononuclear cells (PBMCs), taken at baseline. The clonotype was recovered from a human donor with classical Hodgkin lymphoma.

The CDR3 reads CASSLFRGNTEAFF. For the CDR3, the DNA is TGTGCCAGCAGTTTATTTCGGGGGAACACTGAAGCTTTCTTT. The chain combines TRBV28 with TRBJ1-1; D is uncertain. Germline V gene data show CDR1 as MDHEN and CDR2 as SYDVKM. The CDR3 contains 14 residues. Trimming cost V 1 base and J 1 base, with 7 bases left between them.